Shown below are 26 T cell receptor beta chains from a single sample sequenced in a study of T-cell reconstitution after alpha-beta-depleted transplantation in children. Unique molecular identifiers were incorporated into the prepared TCRbeta library. TCRdb re-derived calls from the PCR reads in MiXCR, one entry per CDR3 protein. Of about 230,000 distinct CDR3 sequences in the sample, approximately 9.9% were seen once. Sequencing was performed on PBMCs from the stem cell graft donor, taken from the stem cell graft. These receptors were taken from a human donor who donated a stem cell graft to a child with SCID.

In its sample, this clonotype was seen many times. The V gene is TRBV20-1, the J gene TRBJ2-1, with 9 nucleotides matching TRBD2. V lost 8 bases, J lost 3 bases, and 8 bases stayed unmatched. The CDR3 totals 14 residues. Germline V lookup: CDR1 DFQATT, CDR2 SNEGSKA (reference sequence). CDR3 coding DNA: TGCAGTCCCCGGACGACTAGCGGCTACAATGAGCAGTTCTTC. This codes for CSPRTTSGYNEQFF.

This clonotype was detected ten times or more. V usage is TRBV28 and J usage is TRBJ1-1; D is undetermined. This CDR3 has 15 residues. Trimming pared 3 bases from V and 2 bases from J, leaving 13 bases between. Germline assignment: CDR1 MDHEN and CDR2 SYDVKM. CDR3 nucleotides: TGTGCCAGCAGTTTCCCCTCGGACGGAAACACTGAAGCTTTCTTT. Amino acids: CASSFPSDGNTEAFF.

In its sample, this clonotype was seen many times. The chain joins TRBV20-1 to TRBJ1-5, with a possible D match to TRBD1 (6 bases). Trimming took 3 bases from V and 0 from J, leaving 12 bases between them. CDR3 length: 15 residues. Per the germline V gene, CDR1 is DFQATT and CDR2 is SNEGSKA (reference sequence). In nucleotides, the CDR3 is TGCAGTGCTAGCGGACAGAGCTCTAGCAATCAGCCCCAGCATTTT. Amino acid sequence: CSASGQSSSNQPQHF.

This clonotype came up a few times. This chain joins TRBV24-1 and TRBJ1-5; D call uncertain. The CDR3 is 14 residues long. CDR1 is KGHDR and CDR2 is SFDVKD in the germline V gene. V was cut by 8 bases and J by 4 bases, with 14 bases left in between. DNA of the CDR3: TGTGCCACCACTTTAGGGAACCCTAATCAGCCCCAGCATTTT. This sequence encodes CATTLGNPNQPQHF.

V and J are TRBV7-3 and TRBJ1-1, with unresolved D. The length of the CDR3 is 13 residues. Germline CDR1 SGHTA, CDR2 FQGTGA. V was shortened by 8 bases and J by 5 bases, with 15 bases between the two germline ends. The CDR3 DNA follows: TGTGCCAGCCAGAGAAAGGGCGGGACTGAAGCTTTCTTT. Translation gives CASQRKGGTEAFF. The full variable domain, rest sourced from reference TRBV7-3 and TRBJ1-1, is GAGVSQTPSNKVTEKGKYVELRCDPISGHTALYWYRQSLGQGPEFLIYFQGTGAADDSGLPNDRFFAVRPEGSVSTLKIQRTERGDSAVYLCASQRKGGTEAFFGQGTRLTVV.

This clonotype has at least ten counts. This chain uses TRBV28 with TRBJ2-7; TRBD1 might be the D (5 bases). Germline assignment: CDR1 MDHEN and CDR2 SYDVKM. This CDR3 spans 13 amino acids. The V gene lost 7 bases and the J gene lost 2 bases, with 12 bases spanning the gap. The CDR3 region has the DNA TGTGCCAGCACCCCCCAGGGCGCCTACGAGCAGTACTTC. This gives the protein CASTPQGAYEQYF. Together with reference TRBV28 and TRBJ2-7, the CDR3 gives the full variable domain: DVKVTQSSRYLVKRTGEKVFLECVQDMDHENMFWYRQDPGLGLRLIYFSYDVKMKEKGDIPEGYSVSREKKERFSLILESASTNQTSMYLCASTPQGAYEQYFGPGTRLTVT.

The V call is TRBV5-1, the J call TRBJ1-4; D unclear. The CDR3 extends over 14 amino acids. V lost 1 base to trimming and J lost 6 bases, with 10 bases between them. CDR1 is SGHRS and CDR2 is YFSETQ in the germline V gene. The CDR3 region has the DNA TGCGCCAGCAGCTTGCATGGAGACTATGAAAAACTGTTTTTT. Protein: CASSLHGDYEKLFF.

This clonotype was seen more than once but under ten times. The chain combines TRBV5-1 with TRBJ2-5; D possibly corresponds to TRBD1 (6 bases). Germline lookup yields CDR1 SGHRS and CDR2 YFSETQ. The CDR3 is made up of 16 amino acids. Trimming pared 1 base from V and 3 bases from J, leaving 16 bases between. This CDR3 reads CASSLLGRAGEETQYF. In DNA, the CDR3 is TGCGCCAGCAGCTTGCTGGGCCGGGCAGGGGAAGAGACCCAGTACTTC. Full variable domain (remainder filled in from reference TRBV5-1 and TRBJ2-5): KAGVTQTPRYLIKTRGQQVTLSCSPISGHRSVSWYQQTPGQGLQFLFEYFSETQRNKGNFPGRFSGRQFSNSRSEMNVSTLELGDSALYLCASSLLGRAGEETQYFGPGTRLLVL.

This clonotype was seen only a few times. One base away lies a much larger clone, so this may be a sequencing read error. The chain has TRBV6-5 and TRBJ2-5; no clear D. V was cut by 5 bases and J by 5 bases, with 9 bases left in between. Germline CDR1 MNHEY, CDR2 SVGAGI. The CDR3 length is 12 residues. CDR3 amino acids: CASSQDPETQYF. The CDR3 bases are TGTGCCAGCAGTCAAGATCCTGAGACCCAGTACTTC.

This clonotype was counted many times. The chain has TRBV10-3 and TRBJ1-1, with D perhaps matching TRBD1 (5 bases). The CDR3 covers 16 residues. Germline V lookup: CDR1 ENHRY, CDR2 SYGVKD. V was pared by 5 bases and J by 1 base, with 17 bases between. The CDR3 region is CAISPRAGETNTEAFF. The CDR3 DNA is TGTGCCATCAGTCCCAGGGCCGGCGAGACGAACACTGAAGCTTTCTTT.

This clonotype showed up many times. V is TRBV5-1 and J is TRBJ2-7, with a weak D call TRBD2 (5 bases). Germline values: CDR1 SGHRS, CDR2 YFSETQ. V was shortened by 0 bases and J by 3 bases, with 10 bases between the two germline ends. CDR3 length: 14 amino acids. CDR3 residues: CASSLVQAGYEQYF. The CDR3 nucleotides read TGCGCCAGCAGCTTGGTTCAGGCGGGCTACGAGCAGTACTTC.

In this sample, this clonotype turned up many times. The chain employs TRBV7-2 and TRBJ2-2; the D gene is possibly TRBD2 (6 bases). Germline values: CDR1 SGHTA, CDR2 FQGNSA. Between the trimmed V and J ends, which lost 4 bases and 5 bases, there was a span of 14 bases. This CDR3 spans 15 amino acids. CDR3 DNA sequence: TGTGCCAGCAGCTCGGGGGTCTCCCAGACCGGGGAGCTGTTTTTT. Residues: CASSSGVSQTGELFF.

In its sample, this clonotype was seen many times. V usage is TRBV20-1 and J usage is TRBJ1-4; no clear D gene. This CDR3 has 14 amino acids. Germline lookup yields CDR1 DFQATT and CDR2 SNEGSKA (reference sequence). The V end was cut by 5 bases, the J end by 0 bases, with 10 bases between. For the CDR3, the DNA is TGCAGTGCTTCGACGGATGCAACTAATGAAAAACTGTTTTTT. This codes for CSASTDATNEKLFF.

This clonotype came up many times. The V gene is TRBV20-1, the J gene TRBJ2-7; no clear D. CDR1 and CDR2 from the germline V gene are DFQATT and SNEGSKA (reference sequence). V was shortened by 3 bases and J by 3 bases, with 12 bases between the two germline ends. The CDR3 extends over 13 amino acids. CDR3 sequence: CSASKHSGYEQYF. The CDR3 bases are TGCAGTGCTAGTAAACACTCAGGCTACGAGCAGTACTTC.

The sample holds many counts of this clonotype. V and J are TRBV28 and TRBJ2-1, with 9 positions matching TRBD2. The ends lost 9 bases at V and 4 bases at J; junction bases unmatched: 7. CDR1 MDHEN and CDR2 SYDVKM come from the germline V gene. The CDR3 totals 14 residues. CDR3 loop: CASFASGVYNEQFF. CDR3 coding DNA: TGTGCCAGTTTTGCTAGCGGGGTGTACAATGAGCAGTTCTTC.

This clonotype was recorded at least ten times. This CDR3 reads CASSPQGGNGEAFF. The CDR3 nucleotides read TGTGCCAGCAGTCCTCAAGGGGGAAACGGTGAAGCTTTCTTT. V gene TRBV12-3 or TRBV12-4 combines with J gene TRBJ1-1, with D perhaps matching TRBD1 (6 bases). V was cut by 5 bases and J by 7 bases, with 17 bases left in between. This CDR3 comprises 14 residues.

In its sample, this clonotype was seen many times. The gene calls are TRBV2 and TRBJ1-1, with 7 bases fitting TRBD1. CDR3 size: 15 residues. V was pared by 1 base and J by 5 bases, with 7 bases of the junction left unmatched. Germline V CDR1 and CDR2: SNHLY, FYNNEI. CDR3 region: CASSEGQGVRTEAFF. The CDR3 DNA follows: TGTGCCAGCAGTGAAGGGCAGGGGGTGCGGACTGAAGCTTTCTTT. The variable domain in full, with the rest retrieved from reference TRBV2 and TRBJ1-1, is EPEVTQTPSHQVTQMGQEVILRCVPISNHLYFYWYRQILGQKVEFLVSFYNNEISEKSEIFDDQFSVERPDGSNFTLKIRSTKLEDSAMYFCASSEGQGVRTEAFFGQGTRLTVV.

The table lists this clonotype with many counts. The V call is TRBV4-2, the J call TRBJ2-3; 7 bases align to TRBD2. J gave up 1 base and V 0 bases, and 4 bases lay outside the gene matches. Germline CDR1 reads LGHNA; CDR2 reads YNFKEQ. The CDR3 consists of 16 residues. The CDR3 bases are TGTGCCAGCAGCCAAGATGCTGGGGGGGGCACAGATACGCAGTATTTT. This codes for CASSQDAGGGTDTQYF.

The chain links TRBV12-3 or TRBV12-4 to TRBJ1-1; a possible D gene is TRBD1 (6 bases). Between the trimmed V and J ends, which lost 6 bases and 1 base, there was a span of 12 bases. This CDR3 spans 14 amino acids. The CDR3 reads CASSPGTPNTEAFF. The DNA for the CDR3 is TGTGCCAGCAGCCCTGGGACACCGAACACTGAAGCTTTCTTT.

This clonotype was seen repeatedly, ten times or more. J is TRBJ2-2 and V is TRBV9; 10 positions match TRBD2. Germline assignment: CDR1 SGDLS and CDR2 YYNGEE. V was clipped by 4 bases and J by 4 bases; unmatched bases: 19. The CDR3 consists of 20 residues. In DNA form, the CDR3 reads TGTGCCAGCAGCTCCGATTGGACTGTCGGTGCTAGCGGGAGCACCGGGGAGCTGTTTTTT. Amino acids: CASSSDWTVGASGSTGELFF.

V usage is TRBV5-1 and J usage is TRBJ2-6, with no clear D. This CDR3 comprises 15 residues. Between the trimmed V and J ends, which lost 4 bases and 7 bases, there was a span of 15 bases. The germline V gene has CDR1 SGHRS and CDR2 YFSETQ. The CDR3 region has the DNA TGCGCCAGCAGCGAGCTGACCGGGTTTGCCAACGTCCTGACTTTC. Residues: CASSELTGFANVLTF.

This clonotype came up many times. The gene calls are TRBV5-6 and TRBJ2-7; weak D call: TRBD2 (5 bases). From germline, CDR1 is SGHDT and CDR2 YYEEEE. CDR3 length: 15 amino acids. Trimming cost V 5 bases and J 2 bases, with 17 bases left between them. The chain's CDR3 is CASSLFGSAAYEQYF. DNA for the CDR3: TGTGCCAGCAGTTTGTTCGGTAGCGCTGCCTACGAGCAGTACTTC.

The J gene is TRBJ1-1, the V gene TRBV11-2; TRBD1 aligns across 9 bases. After removal of 6 bases from V and 0 bases from J, the junction contained 14 bases not matched to a gene. The CDR3 consists of 18 residues. The germline CDR1 and CDR2 sequences are SGHAT and FQNNGV. CDR3 sequence: CASSRTYRGPGLNTEAFF. CDR3 nucleotide sequence: TGTGCCAGCAGTCGTACGTACAGGGGGCCAGGCCTGAACACTGAAGCTTTCTTT.

This clonotype showed up many times. The CDR3 coding sequence is TGTGCCAGCGGCGTCAATCAGCCCCAGCATTTT. Translated, it gives CASGVNQPQHF. The chain carries TRBV6-6 and TRBJ1-5; D ambiguous. V lost 8 bases to trimming and J lost 3 bases, with 5 bases between them. The germline V gene encodes CDR1 MNHNY and CDR2 SVGAGI (reference sequence). The CDR3 extends over 11 amino acids.

At least ten counts were recorded for this clonotype. The chain joins TRBV20-1 to TRBJ2-1, with D tentatively TRBD1 or TRBD2 (6 bases each). Between the trimmed V and J ends, which lost 6 bases and 7 bases, there was a span of 25 bases. The CDR3 consists of 16 residues. CDR1 DFQATT and CDR2 SNEGSKA come from the germline V gene (reference sequence). The CDR3, as DNA: TGCAGTGCACCTGAGGATGGGGGGCCCGTACGAAATGAGCAGTTCTTC. Translation gives CSAPEDGGPVRNEQFF.

This clonotype was detected many times. The chain uses TRBV29-1 and TRBJ2-4; 7 bases line up with TRBD1. This CDR3 region has 13 residues. Germline assignment: CDR1 SQVTM and CDR2 ANQGSEA. The ends lost 3 bases at V and 5 bases at J; junction bases unmatched: 4. CDR3 loop: CSVDDRAQNIQYF. DNA for the CDR3: TGCAGCGTTGATGACAGGGCCCAAAACATTCAGTACTTC. Full variable domain (missing parts from reference TRBV29-1 and TRBJ2-4): SAVISQKPSRDICQRGTSLTIQCQVDSQVTMMFWYRQQPGQSLTLIATANQGSEATYESGFVIDKFPISRPNLTFSTLTVSNMSPEDSSIYLCSVDDRAQNIQYFGAGTRLSVL.